The rows below give T cell receptor beta chains drawn from one sample of a study of blood T cell repertoires in COVID-19. Generated by immunoSEQ multiplex PCR, the TCRdb table keeps only in-frame clones and is missing some. The sample has more than 85,000 clones, roughly 80% seen once. The sample taken for sequencing was peripheral blood. The source of these receptors is a human donor in a cohort sampled during active COVID-19. Each CDR3 is given with its conserved first and last residue. D genes are given only for firm matches. Not every row has a clone size; where given, it reads once, few, many or a size class.

j_gene | v_gene | d_gene | abundance | len | CDR3nt | CDR3aa
TRBJ2-1 | TRBV11-3 | TRBD1 | few | 15 | TGTGCCAGCAGCTTAGAAGACAGGGGAGCCAATGAGCAGTTCTTC | CASSLEDRGANEQFF
TRBJ1-1 | TRBV7-2 | . | . | 13 | TGTGCCAGCAGCTTAGCGTGGGCAGGTTACGCTTTCTTT | CASSLAWAGYAFF
TRBJ1-1 | TRBV7-8 | TRBD1 | . | 15 | TGTGCCAGCAGCTCCCACGGACAGGGTAGGACTGAAGCTTTCTTT | CASSSHGQGRTEAFF
TRBJ2-7 | TRBV29-1 | . | . | 12 | TGCAGCGCTCGGGACAACTCCTACGAGCAGTACTTC | CSARDNSYEQYF
TRBJ1-5 | TRBV2 | . | once | 12 | TGTGCCAGCAGTAATTATAATCAGCCCCAGCATTTT | CASSNYNQPQHF
TRBJ1-2 | TRBV7-9 | TRBD1 | few | 18 | TGTGCCAGCAGCTTCCCCCTCCGGCGACAGGGTCGCTATTCCGGCTACACCTTC | CASSFPLRRQGRYSGYTF
TRBJ2-5 | TRBV6-1 | . | . | 15 | TGTGCCAGCAGTGATAGGTCTAGCCATGGGGAGACCCAGTACTTC | CASSDRSSHGETQYF
TRBJ1-1 | TRBV5-4 | . | . | 13 | TGTGCCAGCAGCCCCGGGGAGTGGGCTGAAGCTTTCTTT | CASSPGEWAEAFF
TRBJ2-3 | TRBV9 | . | . | 17 | TGTGCCAGCAGCGTAGCTGCGGAACCCCCACACACAGATACGCAGTATTTT | CASSVAAEPPHTDTQYF
TRBJ2-5 | TRBV7-9 | . | . | 14 | TGTGCCAGCAGCTTAAGGGGCCCCCAAGAGACCCAGTACTTC | CASSLRGPQETQYF
TRBJ1-2 | TRBV3-1/TRBV3-2 | . | . | 12 | TGTGCCAGCAGCCAAGAATCGGGTATACGACTCTTC | CASSQESGIRLF
TRBJ2-5 | TRBV5-1 | . | . | 14 | TGCGCCAGCAGCTCATCTCTAGGTGGGGAGACCCAGTACTTC | CASSSSLGGETQYF
TRBJ2-7 | TRBV7-2 | . | . | 13 | TGTGCCAGCAGCTGGACAGACGTCCACGAGCAGTACTTC | CASSWTDVHEQYF
TRBJ1-1 | TRBV4-3 | TRBD1 | . | 15 | TGCGCCAGCAGCCAAGGGACAGGGGGCTTCGCTGAAGCTTTCTTT | CASSQGTGGFAEAFF
TRBJ2-1 | TRBV6-4 | . | few | 16 | TGTGCCAGCAGTGACTCTGGGGGAATAGGGGGTGCTGAGCAGTTCTTC | CASSDSGGIGGAEQFF
TRBJ2-3 | TRBV6-1 | . | once | 13 | TGTGCCAGCAGTGAAGCGCCGGTGGATACGCAGTATTTT | CASSEAPVDTQYF
TRBJ1-2 | TRBV4-3 | . | . | 13 | TGCGCCAGCAGCCAAGATCTTCCCCAGGGGCGGACCTTC | CASSQDLPQGRTF
TRBJ2-5 | TRBV5-4 | . | . | 14 | TGTGCCAGCAGCCTGAGCCCATCTCAAGAGACCCAGTACTTC | CASSLSPSQETQYF
TRBJ2-7 | TRBV5-1 | . | . | 14 | TGCGCCAGCAGCTTGGTAGCCGGGTACGACGAGCAGTACTTC | CASSLVAGYDEQYF
TRBJ2-7 | TRBV5-6 | TRBD1 | . | 16 | TGTGCCAGCAGCCTGCGCCGACGACAGGGCCTCTACGAGCAGTACTTC | CASSLRRRQGLYEQYF
TRBJ1-6 | TRBV13 | . | . | 14 | TGTGCCAGCAGCTGGGGGGGCTATAATTCACCCCTCCACTTT | CASSWGGYNSPLHF
TRBJ2-4 | TRBV4-3 | TRBD2 | . | 14 | TGCGCCAGCAGCCAAGTTGAGACTAGCGGTATTCAGTACTTC | CASSQVETSGIQYF
TRBJ1-2 | TRBV7-9 | TRBD1 | once | 16 | TGTGCCAGCAGCCCGCCAGGGACAGGGGAGAACTATGGCTACACCTTC | CASSPPGTGENYGYTF
TRBJ1-1 | TRBV7-9 | TRBD1 | . | 14 | TGTGCCAGCAGCGCCGGGACAGGGGGCACTGAAGCTTTCTTT | CASSAGTGGTEAFF
TRBJ1-2 | TRBV28 | TRBD1 | . | 15 | TGTGCCAGCAGTTCAAACAGGGGGCACAGCTTGGGCTACACCTTC | CASSSNRGHSLGYTF
TRBJ2-3 | TRBV18 | . | . | 18 | TGTGCCAGCTCACCACTAGCCAGGACGGACACTAGCACAGATACGCAGTATTTT | CASSPLARTDTSTDTQYF
TRBJ2-2 | TRBV4-2 | TRBD1 | . | 17 | TGTGCCAGCAGTCTCGGAGGGACAGGGGTATACACCGGGGAGCTGTTTTTT | CASSLGGTGVYTGELFF
TRBJ2-2 | TRBV5-1 | TRBD1 | . | 16 | TGCGCCAGCAGCGGAGGGGACAGGGCGAACACCGGGGAGCTGTTTTTT | CASSGGDRANTGELFF